The next 17 T cell receptor beta chains were all read from a single sample in a study of shared clonotypes between healthy human individuals. Clones were read by immunoSEQ multiplex PCR, and TCRdb kept only the in-frame ones, dropping some. The profile shows about 1.1 million clones, roughly 77% of them singletons. Material for sequencing was memory CD4+ T cells from PBMCs. The subset denotes: CD45RA-negative fraction. These receptors were obtained from a man between 18 and 35 years old in good health. Some clones in this sample may be carry-over from other donors' samples.

V and J are TRBV11-3 and TRBJ2-3; TRBD2 agrees at 13 bases. The CDR3 is 18 residues long. V lost 1 base and J lost 1; bases outside the gene matches: 5. The germline CDR1 and CDR2 sequences are SGHNT and YENEEA. Here the CDR3 reads CASSLGTSGSRGTDTQYF. As DNA, the CDR3 is TGTGCCAGCAGCTTAGGGACTAGCGGGAGTAGGGGCACAGATACGCAGTATTTT.

The V call is TRBV11-2, the J call TRBJ2-7, with TRBD1 identical over 9 bases. The CDR3 loop spans 14 amino acids. The ends lost 5 bases at V and 2 bases at J; junction bases unmatched: 4. CDR1 is SGHAT, CDR2 FQNNGV, per germline. The CDR3 DNA sequence: TGTGCCAGCAGCGCAAGACAGGGGGCCTACGAGCAGTACTTC. Amino acids: CASSARQGAYEQYF.

This clone has just a few counts. The chain recombines TRBV6-6 with TRBJ1-5; 10 bases line up with TRBD1. The germline CDR1 and CDR2 sequences are MNHNY and SVGAGI (reference sequence). V was clipped by 6 bases and J by 5 bases; unmatched bases: 10. CDR3 length: 16 residues. CDR3 sequence (DNA): TGTGCCAGCAGCCCCGAGGACAGGGGGGGATATCAGCCCCAGCATTTT. This codes for CASSPEDRGGYQPQHF.

The chain links TRBV19 to TRBJ2-1, with D possibly TRBD2 on 6 matching bases. This CDR3 has 17 amino acids. The V and J ends lost 4 bases and 2 bases respectively, with 18 bases between them. CDR1 LNHDA and CDR2 SQIVND come from the germline V gene (reference sequence). The CDR3 nucleotides read TGTGCCAGTAGTACCCCGAAAAGGGGAGGCACCTACAATGAGCAGTTCTTC. Residues: CASSTPKRGGTYNEQFF. Complete variable domain (other parts from reference TRBV19 and TRBJ2-1): DGGITQSPKYLFRKEGQNVTLSCEQNLNHDAMYWYRQDPGQGLRLIYYSQIVNDFQKGDIAEGYSVSREKKESFPLTVTSAQKNPTAFYLCASSTPKRGGTYNEQFFGPGTRLTVL.

The gene calls are TRBV9 and TRBJ1-2; 8 bases map to TRBD1. Per germline, CDR1 SGDLS and CDR2 YYNGEE. The J segment lost 8 bases and the V segment lost 4 bases, leaving 13 bases of the junction unmatched. The CDR3 extends over 15 amino acids. CDR3 DNA: TGTGCCAGCAGCCCCGCCGGCAGGGGGCCTGGGGGCTACACCTTC. Amino acid sequence: CASSPAGRGPGGYTF.

This chain links TRBV19 with TRBJ2-1; 11 bases match TRBD2. Trimming at V came to 8 bases and at J to 6 bases, leaving 6 bases not matched to a gene. The CDR3 runs 14 residues. Looked up from germline, CDR1 is LNHDA and CDR2 is SQIVND (reference sequence). CDR3 region: CASHGLAGFNEQFF. The CDR3 coding sequence is TGTGCCAGTCATGGACTAGCGGGTTTCAATGAGCAGTTCTTC.

V is TRBV9 and J is TRBJ2-7; D not resolved. The germline V gene has CDR1 SGDLS and CDR2 YYNGEE. The CDR3 spans 14 residues. V lost 4 bases and J 0 bases, leaving 11 bases between the germline ends. The CDR3 nucleotides read TGTGCCAGCAGCCGGACCCCCCTCTCCTACGAGCAGTACTTC. Translation gives CASSRTPLSYEQYF.

This clone was observed a handful of times. The chain uses TRBV30 and TRBJ2-2; D possibly corresponds to TRBD1 (5 bases). CDR1 and CDR2 (germline): GTSNPN, SVGIG (reference sequence). V lost 5 bases to trimming and J lost 6 bases, with 10 bases between them. CDR3 size: 12 residues. The CDR3 DNA is TGTGCCTGGCTAGGGGTGGCCGGGGAGCTGTTTTTT. Protein sequence: CAWLGVAGELFF.

On this clone itself: Other DNA sequences within the sample encode an identical CDR3. This sequence joins TRBV25-1 and TRBJ1-2; unclear D gene. The CDR3 has 14 residues. Germline V gene data show CDR1 as MGHDK and CDR2 as SYGVNS. V was trimmed by 7 bases and J by 5 bases, leaving 17 bases between them. CDR3 in DNA: TGTGCCAGCAACGCCTTTCCGATGGGGTATGGCTACACCTTC. This codes for CASNAFPMGYGYTF.

The chain recombines TRBV30 with TRBJ2-6, with D tentatively TRBD2 (5 bases). This CDR3 spans 13 amino acids. V was clipped by 5 bases and J by 4 bases, with 9 bases between them. CDR1 GTSNPN and CDR2 SVGIG come from the germline V gene (reference sequence). The CDR3 sequence: CAWGLSGANVLTF. The DNA for the CDR3 is TGTGCCTGGGGACTCTCGGGGGCCAACGTCCTGACTTTC.

This clone occurred a few times. The V and J genes are TRBV20-1 and TRBJ1-1; tentatively, D is TRBD1 (5 bases). Germline V CDR1 and CDR2: DFQATT, SNEGSKA (reference sequence). Trimming stripped 5 bases from V and 5 bases from J, with 9 bases between. CDR3 length equals 11 residues. CDR3 DNA sequence: TGCAGTGCTGGGGCTAAGACTGAAGCTTTCTTT. Its translation: CSAGAKTEAFF.

This chain joins TRBV9 and TRBJ2-5; tentatively, D is TRBD2 (6 bases). V lost 4 bases, J lost 2 bases, and 9 bases lay in between. The CDR3 loop spans 13 amino acids. Germline assignment: CDR1 SGDLS and CDR2 YYNGEE. Here the CDR3 reads CASSLARQETQYF. The DNA of the CDR3 is TGTGCCAGCAGCCTAGCGCGTCAAGAGACCCAGTACTTC.

This clone appeared a single time. The chain combines TRBV28 with TRBJ2-7; 8 nucleotides line up with TRBD1. This CDR3 region has 14 residues. Germline CDR1 is MDHEN and CDR2 is SYDVKM. After removal of 5 bases from V and 3 bases from J, the junction contained 6 bases not matched to a gene. The CDR3 spells CASSPAGGFYEQYF. The CDR3 DNA reads TGTGCCAGCAGTCCCGCAGGGGGCTTCTACGAGCAGTACTTC. The whole variable domain, remainder taken from reference TRBV28 and TRBJ2-7, is DVKVTQSSRYLVKRTGEKVFLECVQDMDHENMFWYRQDPGLGLRLIYFSYDVKMKEKGDIPEGYSVSREKKERFSLILESASTNQTSMYLCASSPAGGFYEQYFGPGTRLTVT.

The rearrangement links TRBV5-1 to TRBJ1-2; D ambiguous. This CDR3 is 14 amino acids long. Trimming cost V 2 bases and J 4 bases, with 12 bases left between them. Germline loops: CDR1 SGHRS, CDR2 YFSETQ. Here the CDR3 reads CASSLIPSAYGYTF. CDR3 in DNA: TGCGCCAGCAGCTTAATACCCTCAGCCTATGGCTACACCTTC.

Points on this clone: This could be a read error, since a much larger clone is one nucleotide away. The DNA of the CDR3 is TGCAGCGTTGAAGTAGGGGGCTATGAAAAACTGTTTTTT. Protein product: CSVEVGGYEKLFF. V is TRBV29-1 and J is TRBJ1-4; 7 nucleotides agree with TRBD1. V was pared by 1 base and J by 6 bases, with 2 bases of the junction left unmatched. The CDR3 sequence is 13 residues long. Germline V gene sequence: CDR1 SQVTM, CDR2 ANQGSEA.

The chain has TRBV6-5 and TRBJ1-1; possibly TRBD1 for D (6 bases). Trimming took off 6 bases at V and 3 bases at J, with 14 bases between the two ends. Germline CDR1 reads MNHEY; CDR2 reads SVGAGI. The CDR3 covers 14 residues. Here the CDR3 DNA reads TGTGCCAGCAGCCGAACAGGGAGCGACACTGAAGCTTTCTTT. It yields the protein CASSRTGSDTEAFF.

This clone was detected only a few times. The chain combines TRBV27 with TRBJ2-7; 7 bases map to TRBD1. Per the germline V gene, CDR1 is MNHEY and CDR2 is SMNVEV (reference sequence). Trimming cost V 5 bases and J 2 bases; bases outside gene matches: 15. The CDR3 has 17 amino acids. The CDR3 DNA reads TGTGCCAGCAGTAATTTCAGGGGGTCTTTAATCCCCTACGAGCAGTACTTC. Amino acids: CASSNFRGSLIPYEQYF.